One and the same sample provided the 11 T cell receptor beta chains below, sequenced in a study of blood T cell repertoires in COVID-19. Profiling relied on immunoSEQ multiplex PCR, and the TCRdb table lists in-frame clones only, not all of them. Here the sample spans around 150,000 clones, roughly 80% being singletons. Source material: peripheral blood. The receptor set was obtained from a man aged 50 to 60 with acute or convalescent COVID-19.

This chain connects TRBV18 to TRBJ2-5, with D perhaps TRBD2 (6 bases). The germline V gene has CDR1 KGHSH and CDR2 LQKENI. V lost 1 base and J 5 bases, leaving 11 bases between the germline ends. This CDR3 contains 14 residues. Here the CDR3 DNA reads TGTGCCAGCTCACCACAAAGAGGAGGGGAGACCCAGTACTTC. This encodes CASSPQRGGETQYF.

The CDR3 loop reads CAISESSPSGVGGNQPQHF. CDR3 bases: TGTGCCATCAGTGAGTCGAGTCCTAGCGGGGTTGGCGGCAATCAGCCCCAGCATTTT. This chain connects TRBV10-3 to TRBJ1-5; unclear D gene. The CDR3 totals 19 residues. CDR1 is ENHRY, CDR2 SYGVKD, per germline. The V end was cut by 0 bases, the J end by 2 bases, with 20 bases between.

The chain employs TRBV5-1 and TRBJ1-2; D not certain. The CDR3 sequence is 13 residues long. Germline V gene data show CDR1 as SGHRS and CDR2 as YFSETQ. The germline V and J ends were trimmed by 2 bases and 4 bases, with 9 bases remaining between them. CDR3 in DNA: TGCGCCAGCAGCTTAAATTCCCTCTATGGCTACACCTTC. This sequence encodes CASSLNSLYGYTF.

The CDR3 bases are TGTGCCTGGCGGCAGGGACAGGGAGGGAGCCAGCCCCAGCATTTT. Translation gives CAWRQGQGGSQPQHF. This chain links TRBV30 with TRBJ1-5; TRBD1 matches at 9 bases. Germline values: CDR1 GTSNPN, CDR2 SVGIG (reference sequence). The junction had 12 bases not matched to a gene; V was cut back by 5 bases and J by 7 bases. The CDR3 length is 15 residues.

The chain carries TRBV19 and TRBJ1-1, with 9 bases identical to TRBD1. CDR1 and CDR2 from the germline V gene are LNHDA and SQIVND (reference sequence). V trimming: 4 bases; J trimming: 3 bases; junction bases outside the gene matches: 0. The CDR3 loop spans 13 amino acids. CDR3 loop: CASSRDRDTEAFF. In nucleotides, the CDR3 is TGTGCCAGTAGTAGGGACAGGGACACTGAAGCTTTCTTT.

This clone was seen just once. The chain links TRBV7-6 to TRBJ2-5; TRBD1 matches 8 bases. Trimming at V came to 5 bases and at J to 2 bases, leaving 10 bases not matched to a gene. Germline-derived CDR1 and CDR2 are SGHVS and FNYEAQ. This CDR3 has 16 residues. Here the CDR3 reads CASSPHGRGPQETQYF. CDR3 DNA sequence: TGTGCCAGCAGCCCCCACGGCAGGGGGCCTCAAGAGACCCAGTACTTC.

The gene calls are TRBV5-6 and TRBJ1-2; tentative D call: TRBD1 (6 bases). The CDR3 contains 13 residues. Trimming removed 4 bases at V and 7 bases at J, with 14 bases between. Germline loops: CDR1 SGHDT, CDR2 YYEEEE. The CDR3 DNA follows: TGTGCCAGCAGCGCGACAGGCAGGCTTGGCTACACCTTC. It specifies CASSATGRLGYTF.

The chain carries TRBV9 and TRBJ1-5, with TRBD1 identical over 10 bases. CDR1 and CDR2 from the germline V gene are SGDLS and YYNGEE. Germline trimming cut 3 bases from V and 6 bases from J; bases unmatched to any gene: 3. The CDR3 is made up of 14 amino acids. The CDR3 coding sequence is TGTGCCAGCAGCGCGACAGGGGGCATTCAGCCCCAGCATTTT. It encodes CASSATGGIQPQHF. Based on the CDR3 plus reference TRBV9 and TRBJ1-5, the full variable domain is DSGVTQTPKHLITATGQRVTLRCSPRSGDLSVYWYQQSLDQGLQFLIQYYNGEERAKGNILERFSAQQFPDLHSELNLSSLELGDSALYFCASSATGGIQPQHFGDGTRLSIL.

The gene calls are TRBV19 and TRBJ2-3; TRBD1 is a possible D gene (6 bases). Germline assignment: CDR1 LNHDA and CDR2 SQIVND (reference sequence). This CDR3 is 15 amino acids long. Trimming cost V 5 bases and J 4 bases, with 16 bases left between them. The CDR3 DNA is TGTGCCAGTAGTTTCACAGGGTCTAGGTCAGATACGCAGTATTTT. Its translation is CASSFTGSRSDTQYF.

CDR3 in amino acids: CASSNRKGEKLFF. The CDR3 region has the DNA TGTGCCAGTAGTAACAGGAAGGGTGAAAAACTGTTTTTT. The chain carries TRBV19 and TRBJ1-4; the D gene is possibly TRBD1 (5 bases). Germline values: CDR1 LNHDA, CDR2 SQIVND (reference sequence). V was cut by 4 bases and J by 7 bases, with 10 bases left in between. CDR3 length: 13 amino acids.

The chain carries TRBV6-4 and TRBJ2-1; 12 bases are a match to TRBD2. The CDR3 covers 15 residues. The germline V gene has CDR1 MRHNA and CDR2 SNTAGT. Unmatched junction bases numbered 6, after V lost 6 bases and J lost 6 bases. The CDR3 DNA sequence: TGTGCCAGCAGCGTACTAGCGGGGGGTGGCAATGAGCAGTTCTTC. Translation gives CASSVLAGGGNEQFF.